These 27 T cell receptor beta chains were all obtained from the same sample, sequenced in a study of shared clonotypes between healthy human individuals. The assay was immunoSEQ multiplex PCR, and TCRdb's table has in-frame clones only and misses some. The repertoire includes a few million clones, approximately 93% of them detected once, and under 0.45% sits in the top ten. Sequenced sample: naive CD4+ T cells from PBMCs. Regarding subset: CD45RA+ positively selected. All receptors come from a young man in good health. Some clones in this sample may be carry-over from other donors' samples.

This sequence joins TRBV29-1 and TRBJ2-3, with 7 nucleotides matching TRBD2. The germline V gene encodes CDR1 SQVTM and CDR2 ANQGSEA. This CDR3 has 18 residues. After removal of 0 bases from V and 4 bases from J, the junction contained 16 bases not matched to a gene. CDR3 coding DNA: TGCAGCGTTGAAGACCCCATTGTGGGTAGCGGGCATCCAGATACGCAGTATTTT. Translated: CSVEDPIVGSGHPDTQYF.

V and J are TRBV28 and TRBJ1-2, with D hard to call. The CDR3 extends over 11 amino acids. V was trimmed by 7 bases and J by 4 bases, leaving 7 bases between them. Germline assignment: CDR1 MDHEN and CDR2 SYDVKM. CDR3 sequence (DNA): TGTGCCAGCACGACCCCCTATGGCTACACCTTC. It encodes CASTTPYGYTF.

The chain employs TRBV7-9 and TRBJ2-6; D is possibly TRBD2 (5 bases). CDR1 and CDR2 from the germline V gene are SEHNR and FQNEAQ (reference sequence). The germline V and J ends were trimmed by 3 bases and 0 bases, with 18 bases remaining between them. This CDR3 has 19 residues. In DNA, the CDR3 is TGTGCCAGCAGCTTGGGGTTGGGGAGTTTTATCTCTGGGGCCAACGTCCTGACTTTC. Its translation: CASSLGLGSFISGANVLTF.

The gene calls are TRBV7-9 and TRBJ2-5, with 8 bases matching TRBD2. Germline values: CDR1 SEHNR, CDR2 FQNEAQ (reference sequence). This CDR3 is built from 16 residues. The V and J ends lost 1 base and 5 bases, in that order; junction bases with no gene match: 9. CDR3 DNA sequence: TGTGCCAGCAGCTTAGGAGCGGGAGTAAATGGGGAGACCCAGTACTTC. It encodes CASSLGAGVNGETQYF.

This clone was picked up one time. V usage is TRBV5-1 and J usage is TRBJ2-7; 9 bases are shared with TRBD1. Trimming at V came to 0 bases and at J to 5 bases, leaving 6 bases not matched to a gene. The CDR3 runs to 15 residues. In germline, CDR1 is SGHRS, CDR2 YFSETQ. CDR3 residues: CASSLAGQGFDEQYF. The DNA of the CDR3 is TGCGCCAGCAGCTTGGCAGGACAGGGGTTCGACGAGCAGTACTTC.

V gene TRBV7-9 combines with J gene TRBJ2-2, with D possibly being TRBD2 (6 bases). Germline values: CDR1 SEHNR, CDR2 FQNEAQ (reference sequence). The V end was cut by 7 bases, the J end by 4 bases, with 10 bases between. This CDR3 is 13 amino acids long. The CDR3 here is CASNRGGTGELFF. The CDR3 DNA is TGTGCCAGCAACCGGGGAGGCACCGGGGAGCTGTTTTTT.

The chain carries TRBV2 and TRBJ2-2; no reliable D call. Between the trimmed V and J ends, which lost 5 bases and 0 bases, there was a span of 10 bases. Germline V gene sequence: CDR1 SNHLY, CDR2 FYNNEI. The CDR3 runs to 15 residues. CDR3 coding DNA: TGTGCCAGCAGTCCACACATCGCGAACACCGGGGAGCTGTTTTTT. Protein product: CASSPHIANTGELFF.

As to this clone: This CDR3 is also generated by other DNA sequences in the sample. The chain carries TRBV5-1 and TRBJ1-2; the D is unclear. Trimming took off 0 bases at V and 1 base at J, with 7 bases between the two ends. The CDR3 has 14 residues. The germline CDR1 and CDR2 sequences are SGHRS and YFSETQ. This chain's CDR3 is CASSLGGLNYGYTF. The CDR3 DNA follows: TGCGCCAGCAGCTTGGGTGGTCTTAACTATGGCTACACCTTC.

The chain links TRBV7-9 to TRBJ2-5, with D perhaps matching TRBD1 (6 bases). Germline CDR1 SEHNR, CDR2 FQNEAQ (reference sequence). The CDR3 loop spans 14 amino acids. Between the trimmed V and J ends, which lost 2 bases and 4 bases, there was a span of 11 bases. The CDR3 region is CASSLSGAGETQYF. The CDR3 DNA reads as TGTGCCAGCAGCTTATCAGGGGCAGGAGAGACCCAGTACTTC.

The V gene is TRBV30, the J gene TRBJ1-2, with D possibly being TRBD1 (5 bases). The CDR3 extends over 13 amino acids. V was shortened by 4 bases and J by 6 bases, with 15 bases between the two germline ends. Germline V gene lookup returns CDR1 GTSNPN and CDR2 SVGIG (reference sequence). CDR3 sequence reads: CAWTAGGQHGYTF. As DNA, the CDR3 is TGTGCCTGGACCGCGGGGGGTCAGCATGGCTACACCTTC. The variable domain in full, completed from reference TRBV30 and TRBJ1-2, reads SQTIHQWPATLVQPVGSPLSLECTVEGTSNPNLYWYRQAAGRGLQLLFYSVGIGQISSEVPQNLSASRPQDRQFILSSKKLLLSDSGFYLCAWTAGGQHGYTFGSGTRLTVV.

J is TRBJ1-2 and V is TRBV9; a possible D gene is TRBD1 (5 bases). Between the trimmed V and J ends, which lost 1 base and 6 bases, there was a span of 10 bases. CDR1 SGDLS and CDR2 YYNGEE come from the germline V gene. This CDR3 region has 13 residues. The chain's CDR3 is CASSVLTGDGYTF. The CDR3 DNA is TGTGCCAGCAGCGTACTGACGGGGGATGGCTACACCTTC.

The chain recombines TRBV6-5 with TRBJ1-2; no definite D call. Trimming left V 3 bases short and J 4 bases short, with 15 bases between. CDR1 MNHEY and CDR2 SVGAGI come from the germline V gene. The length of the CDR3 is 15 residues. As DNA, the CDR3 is TGTGCCAGCAGTTATCCGTCCGGGTCTATCTATGGCTACACCTTC. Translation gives CASSYPSGSIYGYTF.

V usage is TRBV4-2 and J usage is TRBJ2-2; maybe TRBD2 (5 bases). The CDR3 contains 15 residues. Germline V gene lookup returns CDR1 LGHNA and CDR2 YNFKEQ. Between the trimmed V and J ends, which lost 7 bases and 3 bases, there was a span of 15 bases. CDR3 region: CASTPIERDTGELFF. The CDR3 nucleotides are TGTGCCAGCACCCCGATCGAGAGGGACACCGGGGAGCTGTTTTTT.

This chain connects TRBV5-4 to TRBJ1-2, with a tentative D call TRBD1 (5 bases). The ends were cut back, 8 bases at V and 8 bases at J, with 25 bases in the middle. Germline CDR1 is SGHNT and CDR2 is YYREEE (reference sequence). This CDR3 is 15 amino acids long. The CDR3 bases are TGTGCCAGTATCTCGATGCGGGACGGCGATTTCGGCTACACCTTC. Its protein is CASISMRDGDFGYTF. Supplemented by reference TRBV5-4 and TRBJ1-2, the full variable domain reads ETGVTQSPTHLIKTRGQQVTLRCSSQSGHNTVSWYQQALGQGPQFIFQYYREEENGRGNFPPRFSGLQFPNYSSELNVNALELDDSALYLCASISMRDGDFGYTFGSGTRLTVV.

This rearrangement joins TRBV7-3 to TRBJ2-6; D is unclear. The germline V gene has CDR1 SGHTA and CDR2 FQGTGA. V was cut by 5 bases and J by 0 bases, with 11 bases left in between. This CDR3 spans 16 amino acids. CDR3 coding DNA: TGTGCCAGCAGCCCACCCGTTAGCTCTGGGGCCAACGTCCTGACTTTC. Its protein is CASSPPVSSGANVLTF. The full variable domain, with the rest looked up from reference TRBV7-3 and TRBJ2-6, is GAGVSQTPSNKVTEKGKYVELRCDPISGHTALYWYRQSLGQGPEFLIYFQGTGAADDSGLPNDRFFAVRPEGSVSTLKIQRTERGDSAVYLCASSPPVSSGANVLTFGAGSRLTVL.

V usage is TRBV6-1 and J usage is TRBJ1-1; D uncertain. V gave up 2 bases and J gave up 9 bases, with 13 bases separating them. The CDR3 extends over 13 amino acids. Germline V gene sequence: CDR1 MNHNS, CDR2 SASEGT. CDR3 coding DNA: TGTGCCAGCAGTGAATTCGGTTTGGGGAAAGCTTTCTTT. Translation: CASSEFGLGKAFF.

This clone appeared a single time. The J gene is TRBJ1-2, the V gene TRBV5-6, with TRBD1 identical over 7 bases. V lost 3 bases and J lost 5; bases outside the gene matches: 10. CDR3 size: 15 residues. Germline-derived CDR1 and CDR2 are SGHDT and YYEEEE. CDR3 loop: CASSSSGQAFYGYTF. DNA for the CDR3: TGTGCCAGCAGCTCTTCCGGACAGGCCTTTTATGGCTACACCTTC.

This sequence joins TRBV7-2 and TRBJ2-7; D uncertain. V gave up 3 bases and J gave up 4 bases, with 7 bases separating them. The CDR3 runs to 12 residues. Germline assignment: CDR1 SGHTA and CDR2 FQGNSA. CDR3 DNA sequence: TGTGCCAGCAGCTTTGCGAGGTACGAGCAGTACTTC. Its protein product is CASSFARYEQYF. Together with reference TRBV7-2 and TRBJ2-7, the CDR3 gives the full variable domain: GAGVSQSPSNKVTEKGKDVELRCDPISGHTALYWYRQSLGQGLEFLIYFQGNSAPDKSGLPSDRFSAERTGGSVSTLTIQRTQQEDSAVYLCASSFARYEQYFGPGTRLTVT.

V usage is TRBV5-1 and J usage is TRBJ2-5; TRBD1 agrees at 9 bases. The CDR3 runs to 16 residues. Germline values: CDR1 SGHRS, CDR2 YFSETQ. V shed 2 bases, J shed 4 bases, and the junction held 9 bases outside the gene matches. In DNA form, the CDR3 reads TGCGCCAGCAGCTTAGGGCGGACAGGGGCGGGAGAGACCCAGTACTTC. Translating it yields CASSLGRTGAGETQYF.

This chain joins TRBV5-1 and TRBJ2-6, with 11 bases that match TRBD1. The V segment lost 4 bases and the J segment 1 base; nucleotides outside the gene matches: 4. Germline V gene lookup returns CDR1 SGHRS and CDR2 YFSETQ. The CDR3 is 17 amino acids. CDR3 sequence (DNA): TGCGCCAGCAGCACGGACAGGGGGCCTTCTGGGGCCAACGTCCTGACTTTC. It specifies CASSTDRGPSGANVLTF.

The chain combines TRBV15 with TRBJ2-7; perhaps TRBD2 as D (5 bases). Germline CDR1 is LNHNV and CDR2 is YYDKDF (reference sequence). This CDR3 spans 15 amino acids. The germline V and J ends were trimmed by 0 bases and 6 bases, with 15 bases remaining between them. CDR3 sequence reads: CATSRDLSGRGEQYF. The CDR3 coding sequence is TGTGCCACCAGCAGAGATCTCTCTGGACGGGGCGAGCAGTACTTC.

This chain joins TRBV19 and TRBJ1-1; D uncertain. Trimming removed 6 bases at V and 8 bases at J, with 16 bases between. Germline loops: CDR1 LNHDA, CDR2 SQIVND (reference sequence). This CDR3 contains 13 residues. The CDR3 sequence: CASRMTGTSEAFF. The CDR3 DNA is TGTGCCAGTAGGATGACTGGTACTTCCGAAGCTTTCTTT.

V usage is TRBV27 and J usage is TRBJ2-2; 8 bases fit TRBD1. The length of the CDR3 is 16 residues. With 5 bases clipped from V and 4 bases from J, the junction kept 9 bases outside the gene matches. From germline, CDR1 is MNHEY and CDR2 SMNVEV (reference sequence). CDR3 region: CASSRPGTGFTGELFF. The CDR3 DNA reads TGTGCCAGCAGTCGACCCGGGACAGGTTTCACCGGGGAGCTGTTTTTT.

The CDR3 loop is CASSLEGGRSNQPQHF. CDR3 nucleotides: TGCGCCAGCAGCTTGGAAGGAGGTCGTAGCAATCAGCCCCAGCATTTT. This rearrangement joins TRBV5-1 to TRBJ1-5; unclear D gene. The CDR3 totals 16 residues. The germline V gene has CDR1 SGHRS and CDR2 YFSETQ. V lost 0 bases and J lost 0, with 10 bases in between.

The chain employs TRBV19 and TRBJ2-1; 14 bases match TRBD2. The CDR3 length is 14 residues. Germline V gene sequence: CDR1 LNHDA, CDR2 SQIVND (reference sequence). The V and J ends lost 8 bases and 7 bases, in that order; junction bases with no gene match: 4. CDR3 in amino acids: CASGTSGSLNEQFF. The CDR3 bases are TGTGCCAGTGGGACTAGCGGGAGCCTTAATGAGCAGTTCTTC.

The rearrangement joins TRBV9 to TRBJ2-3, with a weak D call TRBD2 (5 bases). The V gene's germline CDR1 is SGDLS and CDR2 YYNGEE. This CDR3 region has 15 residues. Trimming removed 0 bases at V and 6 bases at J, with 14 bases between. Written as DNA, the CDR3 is TGTGCCAGCAGCGTAGGCCGGGGTGGCGGGGATACGCAGTATTTT. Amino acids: CASSVGRGGGDTQYF.

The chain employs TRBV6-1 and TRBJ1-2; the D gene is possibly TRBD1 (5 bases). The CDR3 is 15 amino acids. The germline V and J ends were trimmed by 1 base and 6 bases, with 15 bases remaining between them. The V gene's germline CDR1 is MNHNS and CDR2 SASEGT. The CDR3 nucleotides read TGTGCCAGCAGTGAAGGGGCAGGGATCATTAATGGCTACACCTTC. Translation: CASSEGAGIINGYTF.